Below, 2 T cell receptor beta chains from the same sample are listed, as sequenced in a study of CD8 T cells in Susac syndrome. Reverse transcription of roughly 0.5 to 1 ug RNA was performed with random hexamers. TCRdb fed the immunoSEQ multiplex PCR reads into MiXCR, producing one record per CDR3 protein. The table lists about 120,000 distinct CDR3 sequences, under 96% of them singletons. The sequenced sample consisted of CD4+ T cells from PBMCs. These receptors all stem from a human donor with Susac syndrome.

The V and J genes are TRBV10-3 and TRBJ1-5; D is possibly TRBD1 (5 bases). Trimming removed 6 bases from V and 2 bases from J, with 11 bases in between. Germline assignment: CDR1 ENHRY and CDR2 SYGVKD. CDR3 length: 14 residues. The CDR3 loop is CAIREPGGNQPQHF. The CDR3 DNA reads TGTGCCATCAGGGAGCCGGGGGGCAATCAGCCCCAGCATTTT.

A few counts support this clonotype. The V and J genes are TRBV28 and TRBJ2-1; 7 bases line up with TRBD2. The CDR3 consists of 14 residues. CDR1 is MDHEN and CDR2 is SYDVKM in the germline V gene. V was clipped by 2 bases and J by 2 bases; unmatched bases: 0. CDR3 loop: CASSLAGAYNEQFF. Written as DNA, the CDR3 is TGTGCCAGCAGTTTAGCGGGAGCCTACAATGAGCAGTTCTTC. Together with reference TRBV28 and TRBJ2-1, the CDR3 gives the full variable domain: DVKVTQSSRYLVKRTGEKVFLECVQDMDHENMFWYRQDPGLGLRLIYFSYDVKMKEKGDIPEGYSVSREKKERFSLILESASTNQTSMYLCASSLAGAYNEQFFGPGTRLTVL.